This TCR beta chain comes out of a study of blood T cell repertoires in COVID-19. Recovered status in Cohort 3 required two negative PCRs, clearance, or symptom resolution. V gave up 1 base and J gave up 6 bases, with 8 bases separating them. CDR3 size: 13 residues. The germline CDR1 and CDR2 sequences are SEHNR and FQNEAQ (reference sequence). TCRdb's copy holds only in-frame clones and misses some; the assay was immunoSEQ multiplex PCR. The sample lists more than 300,000 clones; 88% were seen once. The chain couples TRBV7-9 to TRBJ2-3; no clear D gene. Sequences were obtained from PBMCs or T cells enriched from blood (not recorded which). This clonotype originated in a woman under 30 who had recovered from COVID-19. CDR3: CASSLGHTDTQYF. CDR3 in DNA: TGTGCCAGCAGCTTAGGGCACACGGATACGCAGTATTTT.